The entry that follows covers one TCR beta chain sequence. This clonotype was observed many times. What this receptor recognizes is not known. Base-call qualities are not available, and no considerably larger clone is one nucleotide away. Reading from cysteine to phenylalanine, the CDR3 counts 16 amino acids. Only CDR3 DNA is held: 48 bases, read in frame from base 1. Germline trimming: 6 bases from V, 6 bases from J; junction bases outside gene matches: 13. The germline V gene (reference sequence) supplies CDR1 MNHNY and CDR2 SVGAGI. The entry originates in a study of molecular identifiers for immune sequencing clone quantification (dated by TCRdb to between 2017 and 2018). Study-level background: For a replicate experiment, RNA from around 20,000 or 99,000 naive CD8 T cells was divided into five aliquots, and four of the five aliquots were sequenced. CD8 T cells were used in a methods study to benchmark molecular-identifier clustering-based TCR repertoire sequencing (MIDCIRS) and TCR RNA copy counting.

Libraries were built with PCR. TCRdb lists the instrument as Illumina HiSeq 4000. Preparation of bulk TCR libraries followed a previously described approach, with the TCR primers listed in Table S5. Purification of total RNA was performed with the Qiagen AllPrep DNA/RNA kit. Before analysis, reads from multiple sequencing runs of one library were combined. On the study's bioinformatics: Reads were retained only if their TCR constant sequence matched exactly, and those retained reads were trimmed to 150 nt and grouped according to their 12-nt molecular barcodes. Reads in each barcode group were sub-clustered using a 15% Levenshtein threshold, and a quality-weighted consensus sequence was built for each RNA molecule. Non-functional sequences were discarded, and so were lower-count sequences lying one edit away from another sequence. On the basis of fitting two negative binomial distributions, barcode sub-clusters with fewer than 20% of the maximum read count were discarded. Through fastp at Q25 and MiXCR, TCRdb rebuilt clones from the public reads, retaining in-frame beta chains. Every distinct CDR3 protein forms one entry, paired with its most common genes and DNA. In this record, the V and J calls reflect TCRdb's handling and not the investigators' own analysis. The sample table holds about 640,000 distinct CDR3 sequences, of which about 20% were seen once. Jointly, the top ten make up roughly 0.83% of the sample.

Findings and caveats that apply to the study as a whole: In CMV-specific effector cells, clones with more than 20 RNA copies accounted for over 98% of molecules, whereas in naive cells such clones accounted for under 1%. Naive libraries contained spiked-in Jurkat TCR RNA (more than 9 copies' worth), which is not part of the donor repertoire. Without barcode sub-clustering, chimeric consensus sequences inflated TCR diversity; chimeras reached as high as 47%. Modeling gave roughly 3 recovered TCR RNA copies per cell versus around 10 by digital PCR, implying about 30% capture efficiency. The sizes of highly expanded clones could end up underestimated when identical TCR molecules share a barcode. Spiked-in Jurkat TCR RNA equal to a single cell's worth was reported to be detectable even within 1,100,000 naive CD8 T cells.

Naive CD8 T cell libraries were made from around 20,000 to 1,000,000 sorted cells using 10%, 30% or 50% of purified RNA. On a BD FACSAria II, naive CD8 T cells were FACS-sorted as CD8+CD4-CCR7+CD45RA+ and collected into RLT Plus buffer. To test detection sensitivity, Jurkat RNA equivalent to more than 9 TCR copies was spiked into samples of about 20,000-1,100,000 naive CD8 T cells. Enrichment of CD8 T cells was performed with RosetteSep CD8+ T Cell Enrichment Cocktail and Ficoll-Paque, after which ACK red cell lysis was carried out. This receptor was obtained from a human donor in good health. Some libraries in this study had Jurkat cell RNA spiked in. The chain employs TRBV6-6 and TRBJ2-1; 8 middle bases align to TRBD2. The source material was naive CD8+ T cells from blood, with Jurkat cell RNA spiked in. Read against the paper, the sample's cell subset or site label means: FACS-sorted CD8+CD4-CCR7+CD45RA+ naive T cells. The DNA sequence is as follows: TGTGCCAGCAGCCCGACTAGCGCCTCATGGATCAATGAGCAGTTCTTC. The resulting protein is CASSPTSASWINEQFF.